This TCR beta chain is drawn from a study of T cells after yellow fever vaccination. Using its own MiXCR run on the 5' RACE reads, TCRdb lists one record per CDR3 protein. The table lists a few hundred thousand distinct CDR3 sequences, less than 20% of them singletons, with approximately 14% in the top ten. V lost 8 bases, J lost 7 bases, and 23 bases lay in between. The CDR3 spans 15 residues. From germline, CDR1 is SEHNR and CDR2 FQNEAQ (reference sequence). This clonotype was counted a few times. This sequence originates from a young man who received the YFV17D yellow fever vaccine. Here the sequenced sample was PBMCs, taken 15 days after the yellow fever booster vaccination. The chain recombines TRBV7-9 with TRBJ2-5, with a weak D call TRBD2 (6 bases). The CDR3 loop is CASGPGGKSEGTQYF. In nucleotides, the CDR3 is TGTGCCAGCGGGCCTGGCGGGAAAAGCGAGGGGACCCAGTACTTC.